This TCR beta chain was captured in a study of T-cell reconstitution after alpha-beta-depleted transplantation in children. This CDR3 contains 15 residues. With 1 base removed from V and 3 bases from J, the gap between germline ends came to 13 bases. CDR1 and CDR2 from the germline V gene are DFQATT and SNEGSKA (reference sequence). The library targeted TCRbeta and was prepared with unique molecular identifiers. TCRdb analysed the PCR reads with MiXCR anew, one entry per CDR3 protein. The repertoire includes about 510,000 distinct CDR3 sequences, 9.5% to 12% of them detected once, and 14% sits in the top ten.

The receptor comes from a female patient between 2 and 10 years old who had a stem cell transplant for aplastic anemia, so the T cells may come from the graft donor. The chain carries TRBV20-1 and TRBJ2-1; the D is unclear. The specimen comprised PBMCs, mostly from graft donor cells, sampled 180 days after TCRalphabeta/CD19-depleted stem cell transplant. The CDR3 DNA sequence: TGCAGTGCTAGAGCTCCCGGCCGGTACTACAATGAGCAGTTCTTC. Amino acids: CSARAPGRYYNEQFF.